This TCR beta chain was recovered during a study of cytotoxic CD8 clonotypes in ibrutinib-treated CLL. TCRdb's copy holds only in-frame clones and misses some; the assay was immunoSEQ multiplex PCR. This sample yields 200,000 to 250,000 clones, of which about four fifths are seen a single time; about an eighth belongs to the top ten. V lost 2 bases and J lost 8; bases outside the gene matches: 7. The CDR3 consists of 13 residues. The germline V gene encodes CDR1 GTSNPN and CDR2 SVGIG (reference sequence). This specimen was PBMCs, taken after 12 months of ibrutinib treatment. This sequence was found in a human donor with chronic lymphocytic leukemia. This chain joins TRBV30 and TRBJ1-1, with 8 bases identical to TRBD1. DNA for the CDR3: TGTGCCTGGAGTAAAACAGGGGGTACCGAAGCTTTCTTT. Protein product: CAWSKTGGTEAFF.